A single sample is the source of the 25 T cell receptor beta chains below, sequenced in a study of human T cells and chemical hapten exposure. One entry per CDR3 protein results from TCRdb running MiXCR on the RACE reads. This sample yields around 80,000 distinct CDR3 sequences, of which about 8.6% are seen a single time; over 1.5% belongs to the top ten. Time point reported: healthy volunteer bleed at 6 weeks. Total RNA came from unfractionated whole blood. Sequencing was carried out using whole blood. The receptors derive from a male donor in good health. Some clones in this sample may be carry-over from other donors' samples.

This clonotype was seen a few times. The chain couples TRBV6-2 or TRBV6-3 to TRBJ2-7; a weak D match, TRBD1 (6 bases). This CDR3 region has 14 residues. Germline V lookup: CDR1 MNHEY, CDR2 SVGEGT. Trimming removed 2 bases at V and 0 bases at J, with 8 bases between. The CDR3 bases are TGTGCCAGCAGTTACAGGGACAACTCCTACGAGCAGTACTTC. It is translated as CASSYRDNSYEQYF.

This clonotype was recorded at least ten times. The chain couples TRBV12-3 or TRBV12-4 to TRBJ2-3; tentatively, D is TRBD2 (6 bases). The V end was cut by 3 bases, the J end by 3 bases, with 10 bases between. This CDR3 comprises 14 residues. The CDR3 DNA reads as TGTGCCAGCAGTTTTCAGGGAGGAACAGATACGCAGTATTTT. Translating it yields CASSFQGGTDTQYF.

This clonotype was observed a handful of times. The V gene is TRBV25-1, the J gene TRBJ1-1; D remains ambiguous. Looked up from germline, CDR1 is MGHDK and CDR2 is SYGVNS. The CDR3 runs to 13 residues. Deletions cut 5 bases from V and 2 bases from J, with 9 bases between. As DNA, the CDR3 is TGTGCCAGCAGTTCCTTGGATAACACTGAAGCTTTCTTT. Encoded protein: CASSSLDNTEAFF.

This clonotype was seen a few times. The V gene is TRBV20-1, the J gene TRBJ1-1, with D possibly matching TRBD1 (6 bases). The CDR3 has 15 amino acids. Germline CDR1 DFQATT, CDR2 SNEGSKA (reference sequence). With 3 bases removed from V and 0 bases from J, the gap between germline ends came to 14 bases. CDR3: CSARNPGHMNTEAFF. The CDR3 DNA is TGCAGTGCTAGGAACCCGGGACACATGAACACTGAAGCTTTCTTT.

This clonotype was recorded a few times. The rearrangement links TRBV20-1 to TRBJ1-1; D gene ambiguous. Trimming left V 3 bases short and J 3 bases short, with 11 bases between. Germline assignment: CDR1 DFQATT and CDR2 SNEGSKA (reference sequence). CDR3 length equals 13 residues. For the CDR3, the DNA is TGCAGTGCTAGCGAACAGCGGGACACTGAAGCTTTCTTT. It translates to CSASEQRDTEAFF.

V is TRBV12-3 or TRBV12-4 and J is TRBJ2-5; weak D call: TRBD2 (6 bases). The V and J ends lost 4 bases and 1 base respectively, with 10 bases between them. The length of the CDR3 is 14 residues. The CDR3 region is CASSWSGPQETQYF. CDR3 in DNA: TGTGCCAGCAGTTGGAGCGGGCCCCAAGAGACCCAGTACTTC.

The chain joins TRBV19 to TRBJ1-1; 8 nucleotides agree with TRBD1. The germline V gene has CDR1 LNHDA and CDR2 SQIVND (reference sequence). This CDR3 contains 14 residues. The V gene end was trimmed by 6 bases and the J gene end by 4 bases; junction bases not matched to a gene: 7. The CDR3 nucleotides read TGTGCCAGTAGGCAGGGGGCGCTCGGCACTGAAGCTTTCTTT. This encodes CASRQGALGTEAFF.

The chain is built from TRBV10-3 and TRBJ2-1; the D call may be TRBD1 or TRBD2 (5 bases each). CDR1 and CDR2 (germline): ENHRY, SYGVKD. The CDR3 consists of 14 residues. V lost 7 bases and J 1 base, leaving 11 bases between the germline ends. This chain's CDR3 is CAINRDPSYNEQFF. The CDR3 DNA follows: TGTGCCATCAACCGGGACCCATCCTACAATGAGCAGTTCTTC.

As to this clonotype: Given a much more abundant clone one base away, this may be a read error. This rearrangement joins TRBV25-1 to TRBJ2-7; TRBD2 matches at 9 bases. CDR3 length: 15 residues. Germline V CDR1 and CDR2: MGHDK, SYGVNS. CDR3 sequence reads: CASSPASGINYEQHF. Here the CDR3 DNA reads TGTGCCAGCAGCCCGGCTAGCGGGATCAACTACGAGCAGCACTTC.

On this clonotype: A read error may produce the germline difference seen at one junction end. The CDR3 DNA reads as TGCGCCAGCAGAAATCCACAGTCCTCCAACGAGCAGTACTTC. Translation: CASRNPQSSNEQYF. The genes are TRBV5-1 and TRBJ2-7; D is uncertain. CDR1 is SGHRS, CDR2 YFSETQ, per germline. The CDR3 covers 14 residues.

The chain employs TRBV25-1 and TRBJ1-5; weak D call: TRBD1 (5 bases). The V gene lost 4 bases and the J gene lost 6 bases, with 16 bases spanning the gap. This CDR3 has 15 residues. Germline V gives CDR1 MGHDK, CDR2 SYGVNS. The CDR3 sequence: CASSGSGGRGQPQHF. In DNA, the CDR3 is TGTGCCAGCAGTGGCTCCGGGGGAAGAGGTCAGCCCCAGCATTTT.

This clonotype occurred a few times. CDR3 loop: CASSGGVQPQHF. The CDR3 DNA sequence: TGTGCCAGCAGCGGGGGGGTTCAGCCCCAGCATTTT. The V call is TRBV7-8, the J call TRBJ1-5; perhaps TRBD1 as D (5 bases). This CDR3 region has 12 residues. V gave up 5 bases and J gave up 6 bases, with 8 bases separating them. From germline, CDR1 is SGHVS and CDR2 FQNEAQ. The full variable domain, in which reference TRBV7-8 and TRBJ1-5 provide the parts outside the CDR3, is GAGVSQSPRYKVAKRGQDVALRCDPISGHVSLFWYQQALGQGPEFLTYFQNEAQLDKSGLPSDRFFAERPEGSVSTLKIQRTQQEDSAVYLCASSGGVQPQHFGDGTRLSIL.

The sample holds a few counts of this clonotype. The chain recombines TRBV5-4 with TRBJ2-7; 9 positions agree with TRBD1. This CDR3 has 14 residues. V was clipped by 4 bases and J by 5 bases; unmatched bases: 7. The germline gives CDR1 SGHNT, CDR2 YYREEE (reference sequence). CDR3: CASSLNRGRDEQYF. CDR3 coding DNA: TGTGCCAGCAGCCTGAACAGGGGGCGCGACGAGCAGTACTTC. Variable domain in full (rest from reference TRBV5-4 and TRBJ2-7): ETGVTQSPTHLIKTRGQQVTLRCSSQSGHNTVSWYQQALGQGPQFIFQYYREEENGRGNFPPRFSGLQFPNYSSELNVNALELDDSALYLCASSLNRGRDEQYFGPGTRLTVT.

This sequence joins TRBV11-2 and TRBJ2-7; unclear D gene. Germline V lookup: CDR1 SGHAT, CDR2 FQNNGV. V shed 5 bases and J shed 6 bases, with 14 bases lying between them. This CDR3 spans 13 amino acids. CDR3 in amino acids: CASSPGWGSEQYF. The CDR3 DNA sequence: TGTGCCAGCAGCCCAGGTTGGGGTTCCGAGCAGTACTTC.

This clonotype was seen many times. The chain combines TRBV6-2 or TRBV6-3 with TRBJ2-1, with D perhaps TRBD1 (6 bases). This CDR3 region has 19 residues. Trimming took off 4 bases at V and 2 bases at J, with 24 bases between the two ends. Germline loops: CDR1 MNHEY, CDR2 SVGEGT. The CDR3 sequence: CASSSPYLNRAGAYNEQFF. CDR3 nucleotides: TGTGCCAGCAGTTCCCCCTATCTAAACCGGGCAGGGGCCTACAATGAGCAGTTCTTC.

The chain links TRBV11-1 to TRBJ1-2; 11 positions agree with TRBD1. From germline, CDR1 is SGHAT and CDR2 FQDESV (reference sequence). With V trimmed by 5 bases and J by 3 bases, 5 bases remained unmatched. This CDR3 is 15 amino acids long. This chain's CDR3 is CASSGPGQGDYGYTF. CDR3 bases: TGTGCCAGCAGCGGACCGGGACAGGGGGACTATGGCTACACCTTC.

This chain connects TRBV29-1 to TRBJ2-5; 7 positions agree with TRBD1. Germline V gives CDR1 SQVTM, CDR2 ANQGSEA. The CDR3 spans 13 residues. CDR3 sequence: CSTGTAYQETQYF. The CDR3 DNA sequence: TGCAGTACCGGGACAGCGTACCAAGAGACCCAGTACTTC.

This clonotype came up a few times. The chain has TRBV6-1 and TRBJ1-5, with a possible D match to TRBD1 (6 bases). V was clipped by 6 bases and J by 3 bases, with 18 bases between them. The CDR3 is 16 residues long. The V gene's germline CDR1 is MNHNS and CDR2 SASEGT. As DNA, the CDR3 is TGTGCCAGCAGCGACCCAGGACAGCCTCACAATCAGCCCCAGCATTTT. This gives the protein CASSDPGQPHNQPQHF.

This chain links TRBV5-1 with TRBJ1-2; D is ambiguous. Germline CDR1 reads SGHRS; CDR2 reads YFSETQ. Trimming removed 0 bases from V and 2 bases from J, with 23 bases in between. This CDR3 is 19 amino acids long. CDR3 protein: CASSLEHAAGGSANYGYTF. CDR3 DNA sequence: TGCGCCAGCAGCTTGGAGCATGCCGCTGGAGGCAGCGCAAACTATGGCTACACCTTC.

This clonotype has only a few counts. The V call is TRBV19, the J call TRBJ1-5; TRBD1 matches 12 bases. The V segment lost 4 bases and the J segment 6 bases; nucleotides outside the gene matches: 4. Germline loops: CDR1 LNHDA, CDR2 SQIVND (reference sequence). The CDR3 runs to 15 residues. The chain's CDR3 is CASSTGTGGLQPQHF. In nucleotides, the CDR3 is TGTGCCAGTAGTACCGGGACAGGGGGCCTTCAGCCCCAGCATTTT.

The rearrangement uses TRBV6-1 and TRBJ1-5, with 8 bases matching TRBD1. CDR3 length: 14 residues. Trimming cost V 6 bases and J 6 bases; bases outside gene matches: 7. From germline, CDR1 is MNHNS and CDR2 SASEGT. CDR3 residues: CASRDRGGIQPQHF. The CDR3 DNA is TGTGCCAGCAGAGACAGGGGAGGGATTCAGCCCCAGCATTTT.

The gene calls are TRBV7-9 and TRBJ2-1, with 7 bases fitting TRBD2. V lost 1 base, J lost 7 bases, and 13 bases stayed unmatched. The germline CDR1 and CDR2 sequences are SEHNR and FQNEAQ (reference sequence). CDR3 length: 17 residues. The CDR3: CASSLGRDAGVKNEQFF. Written as DNA, the CDR3 is TGTGCCAGCAGCTTAGGAAGAGACGCGGGAGTTAAGAATGAGCAGTTCTTC.

This clonotype was seen a few times. V gene TRBV5-1 combines with J gene TRBJ2-7, with 10 bases identical to TRBD1. The V and J ends lost 0 bases and 2 bases, in that order; junction bases with no gene match: 14. This CDR3 is built from 19 residues. CDR1 and CDR2 from the germline V gene are SGHRS and YFSETQ. CDR3 sequence reads: CASSLASTGGAGLPYEQYF. CDR3 bases: TGCGCCAGCAGCTTGGCCTCGACAGGGGGCGCGGGACTTCCCTACGAGCAGTACTTC.

The CDR3 DNA reads as TGTGCCAGCATAGGCAGCGGGAGTTTGGATACGCAGTATTTT. It codes for CASIGSGSLDTQYF. The V gene is TRBV25-1, the J gene TRBJ2-3; 8 nucleotides align to TRBD2. The CDR3 consists of 14 residues. With 7 bases clipped from V and 6 bases from J, the junction kept 9 bases outside the gene matches. Germline lookup yields CDR1 MGHDK and CDR2 SYGVNS.

J is TRBJ1-2 and V is TRBV12-3 or TRBV12-4, with 11 bases identical to TRBD1. The J segment lost 8 bases and the V segment lost 6 bases, leaving 8 bases of the junction unmatched. The CDR3 covers 14 residues. CDR3 DNA sequence: TGTGCCAGCAGCACCGGGACAGGGGGAGGAGGCTACACCTTC. Its translation: CASSTGTGGGGYTF.